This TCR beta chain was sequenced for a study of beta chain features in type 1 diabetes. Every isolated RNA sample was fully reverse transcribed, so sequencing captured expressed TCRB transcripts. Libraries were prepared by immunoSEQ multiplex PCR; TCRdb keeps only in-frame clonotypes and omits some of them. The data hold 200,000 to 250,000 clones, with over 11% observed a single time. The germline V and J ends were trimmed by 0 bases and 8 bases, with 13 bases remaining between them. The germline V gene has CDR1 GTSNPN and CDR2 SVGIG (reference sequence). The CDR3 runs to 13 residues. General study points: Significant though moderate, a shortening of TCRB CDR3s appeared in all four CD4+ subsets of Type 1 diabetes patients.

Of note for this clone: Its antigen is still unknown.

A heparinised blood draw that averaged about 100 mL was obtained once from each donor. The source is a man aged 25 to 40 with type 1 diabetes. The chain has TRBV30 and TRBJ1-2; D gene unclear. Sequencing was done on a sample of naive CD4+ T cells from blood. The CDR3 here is CAWSVLEGGGYTF. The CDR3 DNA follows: TGTGCCTGGAGTGTACTCGAGGGCGGAGGCTACACCTTC. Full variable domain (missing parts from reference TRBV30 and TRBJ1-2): SQTIHQWPATLVQPVGSPLSLECTVEGTSNPNLYWYRQAAGRGLQLLFYSVGIGQISSEVPQNLSASRPQDRQFILSSKKLLLSDSGFYLCAWSVLEGGGYTFGSGTRLTVV.